The rows below give T cell receptor beta chains drawn from one sample of a study of blood T cell repertoires in COVID-19. Produced via immunoSEQ multiplex PCR; TCRdb's table is partial and in-frame only. The sample comprises around 200,000 clones, approximately 87% of which are singletons, and roughly 3.9% rests with the top ten. Sequencing used peripheral blood. The receptors derive from a man aged 18-30 years with active or convalescent COVID-19. The CDR3 runs from the conserved cysteine through the conserved F or W. The D gene is left open where the match is weak. Some rows have no size entry. The others give once, few or many, or a class for an expanded clone.

J	size	V	D	DNA	CDR3
TRBJ2-7	once	TRBV3-1/TRBV3-2	-	TGTGCCAGCAGCCAAGAACTCCGGGGGTGGGCCTACGAGCAGTACTTC	CASSQELRGWAYEQYF
TRBJ2-2	-	TRBV5-4	-	TGTGCCAGCAGCTTGCGGCTAGGGGGTGACACCGGGGAGCTGTTTTTT	CASSLRLGGDTGELFF
TRBJ2-2	-	TRBV29-1	-	TGCAGCGTTGGGGTAGACAGAGGAAACACCGGGGAGCTGTTTTTT	CSVGVDRGNTGELFF
TRBJ1-1	-	TRBV29-1	-	TGCAGCGTTAGCGAACTGGTGGTTGAAGCTTTCTTT	CSVSELVVEAFF
TRBJ1-5	-	TRBV6-5	-	TGTGCCAGCAGTTTCCTACAGGGCCAGCCCCAGCATTTT	CASSFLQGQPQHF
TRBJ2-1	-	TRBV5-1	-	TGCGCCAGCAGCTTGGGCTCGGTAGATCAGTTCTTC	CASSLGSVDQFF
TRBJ2-1	-	TRBV6-6	-	TGTGCCGGCTTTTCAGGGCGACGAGGCCGGTACAATGAGCAGTTCTTC	CAGFSGRRGRYNEQFF
TRBJ1-2	-	TRBV5-5	TRBD1	TGTGCCAGCAGCTTGGACGGAGGTCAGGGGGCGCTGGGTGGCTACACCTTC	CASSLDGGQGALGGYTF
TRBJ2-1	once	TRBV3-1/TRBV3-2	TRBD2	TGTGCCAGCAGCCAACCCCGACTAGCGGGAGGGCCATGCAATGAGCAGTTCTTC	CASSQPRLAGGPCNEQFF
TRBJ1-1	-	TRBV5-1	-	TGCGCCAGCAGCCCCAGAGCGGGGCATCGATGGAACACTGAAGCTTTCTTT	CASSPRAGHRWNTEAFF
TRBJ1-1	-	TRBV4-1	-	TGCGCCAGCAGCCAAGTCCACACCACTGAAGCTTTCTTT	CASSQVHTTEAFF
TRBJ2-1	-	TRBV19	TRBD2	TGTGCCAGTAGTGTCTTAGCGGGAGGGGACAATGAGCAGTTCTTC	CASSVLAGGDNEQFF
TRBJ1-5	few	TRBV9	-	TGTGCCAGCAGCGTAGGGACAGACAATCAGCCCCAGCATTTT	CASSVGTDNQPQHF
TRBJ1-5	-	TRBV4-1	-	TGCGCCAGCAGGGAGGGGACCGAGTCTAGCAATCAGCCCCAGCATTTT	CASREGTESSNQPQHF
TRBJ2-7	-	TRBV29-1	-	TGCAGCGTACAGGACTACGAGCAGTACTTC	CSVQDYEQYF
TRBJ1-1	-	TRBV18	-	TGTGCCAGCTCACCGACCGCTACAGGGCTGAACACTGAAGCTTTCTTT	CASSPTATGLNTEAFF
TRBJ1-2	-	TRBV7-9	TRBD1	TGTGCCAGCAGCACAGGACAGGGCGATGGCTACACCTTC	CASSTGQGDGYTF
TRBJ2-7	-	TRBV18	-	TGTGCCAGCTCAAGGACAGAACTCTACGAGCAGTACTTC	CASSRTELYEQYF
TRBJ1-4	-	TRBV18	-	TGTGCCAGCTCACCTACAGGTTCGGGTGAAAAACTGTTTTTT	CASSPTGSGEKLFF
TRBJ1-1	-	TRBV18	TRBD1	TGTGCCAGCTCGCTCGAGGGGGCGGGTGAAGCTTTCTTT	CASSLEGAGEAFF
TRBJ2-1	-	TRBV15	TRBD2	TGTGCCACCAGCAGACTGCTAACAGCGGGAGTAAGTTACAATGAGCAGTTCTTC	CATSRLLTAGVSYNEQFF
TRBJ1-1	medium-sized	TRBV6-1	-	TGTGCCAGCAGTGAATTGGCCACTGAAGCTTTCTTT	CASSELATEAFF
TRBJ1-2	-	TRBV5-6	-	TGTGCCAGCAGCGTGACCCCCGAGGTCGGCTACACCTTC	CASSVTPEVGYTF
TRBJ2-2	-	TRBV4-1	TRBD1	TGCGCCAGCAGCGGTGGGTATTCTGGGACAGGTGACACCGGGGAGCTGTTTTTT	CASSGGYSGTGDTGELFF
TRBJ1-1	-	TRBV18	-	TGTGCCAACCGCACCGTTCCCGCGGGAGAGAACACTGAAGCTTTCTTT	CANRTVPAGENTEAFF
TRBJ2-2	-	TRBV10-3	TRBD1	TGTGCCATCAGGGAGGAGGACAGGGGACCCGGGGAGCTGTTTTTT	CAIREEDRGPGELFF
TRBJ1-1	-	TRBV6-5	TRBD1	TGTGCCAGCAGTTCTGGGACAGGGATGAACACTGAAGCTTTCTTT	CASSSGTGMNTEAFF
TRBJ1-1	-	TRBV6-4	-	TGTGCCAGCAGGGAAACCAGGGCGAACACTGAAGCTTTCTTT	CASRETRANTEAFF
TRBJ2-2	-	TRBV2	TRBD1	TGTGCCAGCACCAAGGGACAGGGGACGACCGGGGAGCTGTTTTTT	CASTKGQGTTGELFF
TRBJ1-2	once	TRBV28	-	TGTGCCAGCAGTTCCACGGGTGGTGGCTACACCTTC	CASSSTGGGYTF
TRBJ1-2	-	TRBV6-4	TRBD1	TGTGCCAGCAAAGGAGGGACAGGGCTCTATGGCTACACCTTC	CASKGGTGLYGYTF
TRBJ1-1	-	TRBV5-1	-	TGCGCCAGCAGCTTTGTTGCAGGGTCGGACACTGAAGCTTTCTTT	CASSFVAGSDTEAFF
TRBJ2-1	once	TRBV5-6	TRBD1	TGTGCCAGCACCTTCCGGGTGGGGACAGGGGGGAAAAATGAGCAGTTCTTC	CASTFRVGTGGKNEQFF
TRBJ2-3	-	TRBV11-3	-	TGTGCCAGCAGCTTAGGACTACACGATGTGACAGATACGCAGTATTTT	CASSLGLHDVTDTQYF
TRBJ1-6	-	TRBV28	TRBD1	TGTGCCAGCAGCCCCATAACAGGGGATCGGGGTTCACCCCTCCACTTT	CASSPITGDRGSPLHF
TRBJ1-6	-	TRBV2	-	TGTGCCAGCAGTGATTTTGACAGAGCCTATAATTCACCCCTCCACTTT	CASSDFDRAYNSPLHF
TRBJ1-6	-	TRBV5-6	-	TGTGCCAGCAGCTTGCAGACAGGCGGGGGTTATTATAATTCACCCCTCCACTTT	CASSLQTGGGYYNSPLHF
TRBJ1-6	few	TRBV6-6	TRBD1	TGTGCCAGCAGCCTCGACAGGGTGGGCTCACCCCTCCACTTT	CASSLDRVGSPLHF
TRBJ1-1	-	TRBV25-1	-	TGTGCCAGCAGTGAGGGATCGGGGGACACTGAAGCTTTCTTT	CASSEGSGDTEAFF
TRBJ1-4	-	TRBV3-1/TRBV3-2	-	TGTGCCAGCAGCCAAGGGCGGGGAGGTGAAGAAAAACTGTTTTTT	CASSQGRGGEEKLFF
TRBJ1-1	-	TRBV29-1	TRBD1	TGCAGCGTGAACCTGGGGACAGGGGGCTTTTATACCGCTGAAGCTTTCTTT	CSVNLGTGGFYTAEAFF
TRBJ1-3	-	TRBV28	-	TGTGCCAGCGTCTCTCTCGCAGATGGAAACACCATATATTTT	CASVSLADGNTIYF
TRBJ1-5	once	TRBV7-9	-	TGTGCCAGCAGCGATTACCGAGGAAGAGATCAGCCCCAGCATTTT	CASSDYRGRDQPQHF
TRBJ1-1	-	TRBV11-2	TRBD1	TGTGCCAGCAGCCCCCCAGGGGGGACTGAAGCTTTCTTT	CASSPPGGTEAFF
TRBJ2-7	-	TRBV27	TRBD1	TGTGCCAGCAGTGGCAGGGGGCTTGGCTACGAGCAGTACTTC	CASSGRGLGYEQYF
TRBJ2-2	-	TRBV5-1	TRBD2	TGCGCCAGCAGCTTGAGTGCCAGCGGGACCACCGGGGAGCTGTTTTTT	CASSLSASGTTGELFF
TRBJ1-1	once	TRBV5-6	-	TGTGCCAGCAGCTTGACGGGAGGGTTCGAAGCTTTCTTT	CASSLTGGFEAFF
TRBJ1-2	-	TRBV24-1	TRBD1	TGTGCCACCAGTGATCCGGGACAGGTTTTCTATGGCTACACCTTC	CATSDPGQVFYGYTF
TRBJ1-2	-	TRBV29-1	-	TGCAGCGCCGTACAGGGTGGGGATGGCTACACCTTC	CSAVQGGDGYTF
TRBJ1-1	few	TRBV7-9	-	TGTGCCAGCAGCTTAGTGGGGGAGGAGGCTTTCTTT	CASSLVGEEAFF
TRBJ2-2	-	TRBV28	-	TGTGCCAGCAGCCGGGTAGGCAACACCGGGGAGCTGTTTTTT	CASSRVGNTGELFF
TRBJ2-2	-	TRBV30	-	TGTGCCTGGAGTGTACAGTCCGTCGGCACCGGGGAGCTGTTTTTT	CAWSVQSVGTGELFF
TRBJ2-1	-	TRBV11-2	TRBD2	TGTGCCAGCAGCTTAGTGGCGGGGGGATACAATGAGCAGTTCTTC	CASSLVAGGYNEQFF
TRBJ1-6	-	TRBV5-1	-	TGCGCCAGCAGCTTGACGGTACAGGCATCACCCCTCCACTTT	CASSLTVQASPLHF
TRBJ1-4	-	TRBV27	-	TGTGCCAGCAGTTTAAGCGAAGTAGAAAAACTGTTTTTT	CASSLSEVEKLFF
TRBJ1-1	-	TRBV7-8	-	TGTGCCAGCAGCGACGGGACATCCCCTGAAGCTTTCTTT	CASSDGTSPEAFF